A selection of T cell receptor beta chains follows, all from one sample in a study of shared clonotypes between healthy human individuals. TCRdb keeps only in-frame clones here, not all; method: immunoSEQ multiplex PCR. The sample includes just over 2,000,000 clones, less than 95% seen only once; the top ten take 0.9% to 1.4%. The sequencing sample was made of naive CD8+ T cells sorted from blood. These receptors were taken from a man younger than 30 in good health. CDR3s include the opening cysteine and the closing phenylalanine or tryptophan. A D gene is named only where the DNA matches it firmly. Clone sizes are given selectively: once, few, many, or a class where the clone is expanded.

D gene | clone size | J gene | V gene | CDR3 DNA | CDR3 protein
- | - | TRBJ2-2 | TRBV27 | TGTGCCAGCAGTTTTCAGGGAACCGGGGAGCTGTTTTTT | CASSFQGTGELFF
- | - | TRBJ2-7 | TRBV12-2 | TGTGCAAGTCGCCAGGTCCTTAGTAGGGGTGAGTCCTACGAGCAGTACTTC | CASRQVLSRGESYEQYF
TRBD2 | - | TRBJ2-5 | TRBV7-9 | TGTGCCAGCAGCCCGACCCAACTAGCGGAAGAGACCCAGTACTTC | CASSPTQLAEETQYF
TRBD1 | - | TRBJ2-3 | TRBV27 | TGTGCCAGCAGTCCGAACTGGGACAGGGACGCTGGGATCACAGATACGCAGTATTTT | CASSPNWDRDAGITDTQYF
- | - | TRBJ2-1 | TRBV6-5 | TGTGCCAGCTCGGGGGAGTTCTACAATGAGCAGTTCTTC | CASSGEFYNEQFF
TRBD1 | - | TRBJ1-5 | TRBV19 | TGTGCCAGTAGTATTGGGACAGCGGCGGGCCAGCCCCAGCATTTT | CASSIGTAAGQPQHF
- | few | TRBJ2-2 | TRBV7-9 | TGTGCCAGCAGCTTCATAAGGACGGGGAACACCGGGGAGCTGTTTTTT | CASSFIRTGNTGELFF
- | - | TRBJ1-5 | TRBV4-2 | TGTGCCAGCAGCCAAGAGACGGCCCTTCAGCCCCAGCATTTT | CASSQETALQPQHF
- | - | TRBJ2-5 | TRBV5-5 | TGTGCCAGCAGCTTGGCATGGGCTAGCGGAGGACAGGAGACCCAGTACTTC | CASSLAWASGGQETQYF
TRBD2 | - | TRBJ2-1 | TRBV5-1 | TGCGCCAGCAGCTTGGGAGGGACTAGCGGGCTCATAGCGGCCTACAATGAGCAGTTCTTC | CASSLGGTSGLIAAYNEQFF
- | - | TRBJ1-1 | TRBV19 | TGTGCCAGTAGTACACAGGTTATGAACACTGAAGCTTTCTTT | CASSTQVMNTEAFF
TRBD1 | - | TRBJ1-2 | TRBV11-2 | TGTGCCAGCAGCTCGGGACAGAGGCGCCACTATGGCTACACCTTC | CASSSGQRRHYGYTF
- | - | TRBJ1-6 | TRBV27 | TGTGCCAGCAGTTGGAGGCGACAGGCAGGGCCGATTAATTCACCCCTCCACTTT | CASSWRRQAGPINSPLHF
- | - | TRBJ1-6 | TRBV9 | TGTGCCAGCAGCCCCAAGGCGGGGGGCGCCTATAATTCACCCCTCCACTTT | CASSPKAGGAYNSPLHF
- | once | TRBJ2-7 | TRBV6-6 | TGTGCCAGCAGTTACCAGGAGGGGAGGTACGAGCAGTACTTC | CASSYQEGRYEQYF
- | - | TRBJ2-5 | TRBV18 | TGTGCCACCCGGGAGACCCAGTACTTC | CATRETQYF
- | - | TRBJ2-7 | TRBV4-1 | TGCGCCAGCAGCCAAGAAAGCAAGACCTACGAGCAGTACTTC | CASSQESKTYEQYF
TRBD2 | - | TRBJ2-7 | TRBV5-6 | TGTGCCAGCAGCAGCACTAGCGTCTACGAGCAGTACTTC | CASSSTSVYEQYF
TRBD1 | - | TRBJ2-2 | TRBV5-1 | TGCGCCAGCAGCTACGCAGGGGGACCCGGGGAGCTGTTTTTT | CASSYAGGPGELFF
- | - | TRBJ1-1 | TRBV5-4 | TGTGCCAGCAGCCAGGACAGCATGAACACTGAAGCTTTCTTT | CASSQDSMNTEAFF
- | - | TRBJ2-5 | TRBV18 | TGTGCCAGCTCACCACCGCGGAGAGAGACCCAGTACTTC | CASSPPRRETQYF
TRBD2 | - | TRBJ2-1 | TRBV9 | TGTGCCAGCAGTAACGGGAGGGCCAAGTACAATGAGCAGTTCTTC | CASSNGRAKYNEQFF
- | - | TRBJ2-7 | TRBV5-6 | TGTGCCAGCAGCTTTCTGGGGATCAACGAGCAGTACTTC | CASSFLGINEQYF
TRBD2 | - | TRBJ2-7 | TRBV27 | TGTGCCAGCAGTCCGGATACTAGCGGAAGCTCCTACGAGCAGTACTTC | CASSPDTSGSSYEQYF
- | - | TRBJ1-1 | TRBV6-1 | TGTGCCAGCAGTACAGTCGTGACTGAAGCTTTCTTT | CASSTVVTEAFF
- | - | TRBJ1-1 | TRBV5-1 | TGCGCCAGCAGCCTCAGGAAGCCTAGCACTGAAGCTTTCTTT | CASSLRKPSTEAFF
TRBD1 | - | TRBJ2-7 | TRBV6-5 | TGTGCCAGCAGCCCTGACAGGGGGCCTAACGAGCAGTACTTC | CASSPDRGPNEQYF
TRBD2 | - | TRBJ2-7 | TRBV5-1 | TGCGCCAGCAGCCCCCCCGGACTAGCGGCTCACTCCTACGAGCAGTACTTC | CASSPPGLAAHSYEQYF
- | - | TRBJ1-2 | TRBV7-9 | TGTGCCAGCAGCTTAGTTTCCACTAACTATGGCTACACCTTC | CASSLVSTNYGYTF
- | - | TRBJ2-3 | TRBV28 | TGTGCCAGCAGTTCACCCCTAGATACGCAGTATTTT | CASSSPLDTQYF
- | - | TRBJ1-1 | TRBV29-1 | TGCAGCGGAACTACCGTCGGGGCTGAAGCTTTCTTT | CSGTTVGAEAFF